These 26 T cell receptor beta chains came from one sample sequenced in a study of control samples from healthy donors and cancer patients. Sequenced by immunoSEQ multiplex PCR; TCRdb stores in-frame clones only, minus some. The sample carries 150,000 to 200,000 clones, 75% to 95% recorded once. Sample: blood. The receptors shown here come from a woman aged 40 to 55 in good health.

The chain links TRBV7-6 to TRBJ2-4; the D gene is possibly TRBD1 (6 bases). In germline, CDR1 is SGHVS, CDR2 FNYEAQ. This CDR3 has 13 amino acids. Trimming left V 5 bases short and J 5 bases short, with 10 bases between. CDR3 amino acids: CASSEGVENIQYF. CDR3 bases: TGTGCCAGCAGCGAGGGGGTTGAAAACATTCAGTACTTC.

The chain combines TRBV3-1 (or the pseudogene TRBV3-2) with TRBJ2-2; TRBD2 matches at 11 bases. CDR3 length: 15 amino acids. The V gene end was trimmed by 7 bases and the J gene end by 7 bases; junction bases not matched to a gene: 8. Germline lookup yields CDR1 LGHDT and CDR2 YNNKEL (reference sequence). CDR3 region: CASTASGGNVGELFF. The CDR3 DNA is TGTGCCAGCACCGCTAGCGGGGGGAATGTCGGGGAGCTGTTTTTT.

The chain carries TRBV2 and TRBJ2-1, with D maybe TRBD2 (6 bases). Germline V gene lookup returns CDR1 SNHLY and CDR2 FYNNEI. The CDR3 sequence is 13 residues long. Trimming left V 5 bases short and J 5 bases short, with 10 bases between. In nucleotides, the CDR3 is TGTGCCAGCAGTCAGGGACTGGACAATGAGCAGTTCTTC. It translates to CASSQGLDNEQFF.

The rearrangement joins TRBV7-3 to TRBJ2-5; D is perhaps TRBD2 (5 bases). The CDR3 sequence is 16 residues long. The V end lost 5 bases, the J end lost 5 bases, and 21 bases lay between the germline ends. Germline lookup yields CDR1 SGHTA and CDR2 FQGTGA. The CDR3 loop is CASSPGVVRGQETQYF. In DNA, the CDR3 is TGTGCCAGCAGCCCCGGGGTGGTTCGGGGTCAGGAGACCCAGTACTTC. The full variable domain, its missing parts supplied by reference TRBV7-3 and TRBJ2-5, is GAGVSQTPSNKVTEKGKYVELRCDPISGHTALYWYRQSLGQGPEFLIYFQGTGAADDSGLPNDRFFAVRPEGSVSTLKIQRTERGDSAVYLCASSPGVVRGQETQYFGPGTRLLVL.

J is TRBJ2-1 and V is TRBV29-1; 7 nucleotides align to TRBD1. CDR3 size: 14 residues. CDR1 SQVTM and CDR2 ANQGSEA come from the germline V gene. The trim removed 4 bases at V and 4 bases at J, leaving 7 bases unmatched. The CDR3, as DNA: TGCAGCGTTGCGGATTGGGACAGATACAATGAGCAGTTCTTC. It translates to CSVADWDRYNEQFF.

The chain couples TRBV4-2 to TRBJ1-5; D might be TRBD1 (5 bases). The CDR3 loop spans 14 amino acids. Per the germline V gene, CDR1 is LGHNA and CDR2 is YNFKEQ. V lost 3 bases, J lost 4 bases, and 10 bases lay in between. The CDR3 bases are TGTGCCAGCAGCCATACGGACAATAATCAGCCCCAGCATTTT. This codes for CASSHTDNNQPQHF.

The V and J genes are TRBV7-9 and TRBJ2-3, with no clear D. The CDR3 length is 9 residues. The V end lost 10 bases, the J end lost 8 bases, and 7 bases lay between the germline ends. Germline V gene sequence: CDR1 SEHNR, CDR2 FQNEAQ (reference sequence). CDR3 sequence reads: CATQATQYF. The DNA of the CDR3 is TGTGCCACACAAGCTACGCAGTATTTT.

This clone was counted once. The rearrangement joins TRBV5-1 to TRBJ2-2, with D possibly TRBD1 on 5 matching bases. Trimming removed 4 bases from V and 0 bases from J, with 7 bases in between. CDR1 is SGHRS, CDR2 YFSETQ, per germline. The CDR3 loop spans 14 amino acids. The CDR3 DNA reads TGCGCCAGCAGCCAAGGGGCGAACACCGGGGAGCTGTTTTTT. Its protein product is CASSQGANTGELFF.

The genes are TRBV10-2 and TRBJ2-1; a weak D match, TRBD2 (6 bases). V lost 0 bases, J lost 9 bases, and 12 bases lay in between. This CDR3 region has 14 residues. Germline V lookup: CDR1 WSHSY, CDR2 SAAADI. The CDR3 loop is CASSESPLGGEQFF. CDR3 coding DNA: TGCGCCAGCAGTGAGTCTCCCCTGGGGGGTGAGCAGTTCTTC.

This chain connects TRBV19 to TRBJ2-1, with TRBD2 matching over 9 bases. The germline V gene has CDR1 LNHDA and CDR2 SQIVND (reference sequence). CDR3 length: 15 residues. With V trimmed by 5 bases and J by 4 bases, 6 bases remained unmatched. The CDR3 sequence is CASSELAGTYNEQFF. The CDR3 DNA is TGTGCCAGTAGTGAGCTAGCGGGGACATACAATGAGCAGTTCTTC.

The J gene is TRBJ1-2, the V gene TRBV3-1 (or the pseudogene TRBV3-2); maybe TRBD1 (6 bases). Trimming took off 7 bases at V and 8 bases at J, with 14 bases between the two ends. The CDR3 sequence is 12 residues long. Germline V lookup: CDR1 LGHDT, CDR2 YNNKEL (reference sequence). CDR3 sequence reads: CASNLYGQGYTF. The CDR3 nucleotides are TGTGCCAGCAATTTATATGGACAGGGCTACACCTTC.

The V and J genes are TRBV6-5 and TRBJ1-2; 9 positions match TRBD1. CDR3 length: 14 amino acids. CDR1 and CDR2 (germline): MNHEY, SVGAGI. J lost 5 bases, V lost 6 bases, and 7 bases had no gene match. CDR3 in amino acids: CASSHLDRGYGYTF. Written as DNA, the CDR3 is TGTGCCAGCAGCCATTTGGACAGGGGTTATGGCTACACCTTC.

The chain is built from TRBV4-1 and TRBJ1-4, with D tentatively TRBD1 (5 bases). Trimming left V 2 bases short and J 0 bases short, with 10 bases between. The CDR3 sequence is 16 residues long. CDR1 is MGHRA and CDR2 is YSYEKL in the germline V gene. The CDR3 here is CASSQTAGATNEKLFF. CDR3 nucleotide sequence: TGCGCCAGCAGCCAAACAGCGGGGGCAACTAATGAAAAACTGTTTTTT.

The chain combines TRBV29-1 with TRBJ1-2; perhaps TRBD1 as D (5 bases). V gave up 7 bases and J gave up 5 bases, with 17 bases separating them. CDR3 length: 13 residues. CDR1 and CDR2 (germline): SQVTM, ANQGSEA. The chain's CDR3 is CSARVMGRYGYTF. The CDR3 DNA reads TGCAGCGCCAGGGTGATGGGACGTTATGGCTACACCTTC.

Only one count was recorded for this clone. This chain links TRBV2 with TRBJ1-1, with D perhaps TRBD1 (6 bases). V lost 5 bases, J lost 0 bases, and 16 bases lay in between. The CDR3 is 16 residues long. Germline assignment: CDR1 SNHLY and CDR2 FYNNEI. CDR3 amino acids: CASSHLGGGMNTEAFF. CDR3 bases: TGTGCCAGCAGTCACCTCGGGGGCGGGATGAACACTGAAGCTTTCTTT.

This chain connects TRBV4-1 to TRBJ2-5; 9 nucleotides align to TRBD2. The ends lost 1 base at V and 5 bases at J; junction bases unmatched: 5. The CDR3 runs to 15 residues. Germline CDR1 is MGHRA and CDR2 is YSYEKL. Written as DNA, the CDR3 is TGCGCCAGCAGCCAAGCCCCTAGCGGGGCGGAGACCCAGTACTTC. It translates to CASSQAPSGAETQYF.

The genes are TRBV5-1 and TRBJ2-7, with D perhaps matching TRBD1 or TRBD2 (6 bases each). The V and J ends lost 4 bases and 3 bases respectively, with 20 bases between them. Germline V gene sequence: CDR1 SGHRS, CDR2 YFSETQ. The CDR3 runs 16 residues. The CDR3 region is CASSPRGGQGNYEQYF. For the CDR3, the DNA is TGCGCCAGCAGCCCTCGAGGGGGGCAGGGAAACTACGAGCAGTACTTC.

The chain recombines TRBV5-1 with TRBJ2-3; 11 positions match TRBD2. This CDR3 comprises 14 residues. Germline values: CDR1 SGHRS, CDR2 YFSETQ. V shed 5 bases and J 4 bases; nucleotides not matched to a gene: 3. CDR3 sequence (DNA): TGCGCCAGCAGGATTAGCGGGGGGGCAGATACGCAGTATTTT. It encodes CASRISGGADTQYF.

The chain is built from TRBV5-1 and TRBJ2-1; D perhaps matches TRBD2 (5 bases). Trimming pared 0 bases from V and 3 bases from J, leaving 16 bases between. Looked up from germline, CDR1 is SGHRS and CDR2 is YFSETQ. This CDR3 spans 17 amino acids. The CDR3 is CASSLAGTSGSYNEQFF. Written as DNA, the CDR3 is TGCGCCAGCAGCTTGGCGGGAACATCGGGAAGCTACAATGAGCAGTTCTTC.

This clone was seen a single time. The V and J genes are TRBV13 and TRBJ2-1; D is possibly TRBD1 (5 bases). The ends were cut back, 4 bases at V and 6 bases at J, with 16 bases in the middle. Germline lookup yields CDR1 PRHDT and CDR2 FYEKMQ (reference sequence). The CDR3 has 15 amino acids. CDR3 sequence reads: CASSSRALGSNEQFF. The DNA of the CDR3 is TGTGCCAGCAGCTCCAGGGCCCTCGGGTCCAATGAGCAGTTCTTC.

This clone was found once. This rearrangement joins TRBV6-2 or TRBV6-3 to TRBJ2-1, with 9 bases that match TRBD2. Trimming removed 4 bases from V and 4 bases from J; junction bases left unmatched: 8. CDR1 and CDR2 from the germline V gene are MNHEY and SVGEGT. CDR3 length: 16 residues. CDR3 coding DNA: TGTGCCAGCAGTTTCTCTGGACTAGCGCTGTACAATGAGCAGTTCTTC. Translated, it gives CASSFSGLALYNEQFF.

The J gene is TRBJ1-1, the V gene TRBV21-1. TRBV21-1 is recorded as a pseudogene. The CDR3 runs to 14 residues. The CDR3 nucleotides read TGTGCCAGCAGCGCCGGGACTTCCAACACTGAAGCTTTCTTT. It encodes CASSAGTSNTEAFF.

The CDR3 bases are TGCGCCAGCAAACCAAATCCGATCGGGGGTGCTGAAGCTTTCTTT. It is translated as CASKPNPIGGAEAFF. The chain has TRBV4-1 and TRBJ1-1, with D perhaps matching TRBD1 (5 bases). This CDR3 is built from 15 residues. Deletions cut 7 bases from V and 6 bases from J, with 21 bases between. The germline V gene encodes CDR1 MGHRA and CDR2 YSYEKL.

V usage is TRBV13 and J usage is TRBJ2-7, with 10 bases identical to TRBD1. V shed 5 bases and J 0 bases; nucleotides not matched to a gene: 7. CDR3 length: 16 residues. CDR1 is PRHDT, CDR2 FYEKMQ, per germline (reference sequence). CDR3 DNA: TGTGCCAGCAGCCCGCCCGGGACAGGGGCCTCCTACGAGCAGTACTTC. Translating it yields CASSPPGTGASYEQYF.

This rearrangement joins TRBV18 to TRBJ2-4, with no clear D. This CDR3 comprises 15 residues. Germline V CDR1 and CDR2: KGHSH, LQKENI. The germline V and J ends were trimmed by 4 bases and 5 bases, with 15 bases remaining between them. The CDR3 coding sequence is TGTGCCAGCTCACTTTCCTTGGGCGGAGAAAACATTCAGTACTTC. It specifies CASSLSLGGENIQYF.

In DNA, the CDR3 is TGTGCCACCAGCAGTAACCGGGACAGCCCTGAAGCTTTCTTT. Amino acids: CATSSNRDSPEAFF. The J gene is TRBJ1-1, the V gene TRBV15; TRBD1 agrees at 7 bases. Germline lookup yields CDR1 LNHNV and CDR2 YYDKDF (reference sequence). The junction had 7 bases not matched to a gene; V was cut back by 3 bases and J by 6 bases. CDR3 length: 14 amino acids.